The source of this T cell receptor (beta chain) is a study of OX40 agonist ivuxolimab in advanced cancers. Measured with immunoSEQ multiplex PCR; TCRdb has only the in-frame clones, and not every one. The table lists tens of thousands of clones, 80% to 90% of them singletons. The germline V gene has CDR1 ENHRY and CDR2 SYGVKD. J was trimmed by 3 bases and V by 6 bases; bases with no gene match: 4. This CDR3 has 14 amino acids. The chain employs TRBV10-3 and TRBJ2-3; 9 bases are shared with TRBD1. The material sequenced was CD4+ or CD8+ T cells sorted from blood, taken in a trial of the OX40 agonist ivuxolimab. The clonotype comes from an adult with an advanced solid tumor such as melanoma, head and neck, liver or kidney cancer. CDR3 DNA: TGTGCCATCAGAGGGACAGGGAGGACAGATACGCAGTATTTT. This encodes CAIRGTGRTDTQYF.